This T cell receptor (beta chain) appears in the sequencing data of a study of T-cell reconstitution after alpha-beta-depleted transplantation in children. Molecular barcoding with unique molecular identifiers was used for the TCRbeta library. Each CDR3 protein gets one entry after TCRdb re-called the PCR reads with MiXCR. The table includes 600,000 to 700,000 distinct CDR3 sequences, roughly 15% detected once. V shed 11 bases and J shed 7 bases, with 18 bases lying between them. Germline CDR1 reads SNHLY; CDR2 reads FYNNEI. The CDR3 has 13 residues. Source: PBMCs from the stem cell graft donor, taken from the stem cell graft. The receptor's source is a human donor who donated a stem cell graft to a child with acute myeloid leukemia. The chain carries TRBV2 and TRBJ2-1; no reliable D call. The CDR3: CAAQRAWGNEQFF. In DNA, the CDR3 is TGTGCCGCTCAGAGAGCGTGGGGTAATGAGCAGTTCTTC. The complete variable domain, with remaining parts taken from reference TRBV2 and TRBJ2-1, reads EPEVTQTPSHQVTQMGQEVILRCVPISNHLYFYWYRQILGQKVEFLVSFYNNEISEKSEIFDDQFSVERPDGSNFTLKIRSTKLEDSAMYFCAAQRAWGNEQFFGPGTRLTVL.